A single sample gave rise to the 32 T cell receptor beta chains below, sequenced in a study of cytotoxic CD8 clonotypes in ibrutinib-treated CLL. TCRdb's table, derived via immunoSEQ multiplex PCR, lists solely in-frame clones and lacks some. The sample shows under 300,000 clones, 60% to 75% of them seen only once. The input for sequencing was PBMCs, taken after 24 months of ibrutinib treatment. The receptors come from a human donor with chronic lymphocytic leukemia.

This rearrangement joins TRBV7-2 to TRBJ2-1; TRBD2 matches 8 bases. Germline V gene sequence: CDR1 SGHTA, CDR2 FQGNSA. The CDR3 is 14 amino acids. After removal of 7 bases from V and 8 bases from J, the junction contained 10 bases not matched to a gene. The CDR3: CASTRGGRGDEQFF. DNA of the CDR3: TGTGCCAGCACCCGGGGGGGTCGAGGCGATGAGCAGTTCTTC.

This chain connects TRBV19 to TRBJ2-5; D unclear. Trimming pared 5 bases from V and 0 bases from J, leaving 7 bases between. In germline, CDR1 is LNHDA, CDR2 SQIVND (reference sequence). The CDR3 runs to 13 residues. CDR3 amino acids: CASSQQYQETQYF. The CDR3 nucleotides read TGTGCCAGTAGTCAGCAGTACCAAGAGACCCAGTACTTC.

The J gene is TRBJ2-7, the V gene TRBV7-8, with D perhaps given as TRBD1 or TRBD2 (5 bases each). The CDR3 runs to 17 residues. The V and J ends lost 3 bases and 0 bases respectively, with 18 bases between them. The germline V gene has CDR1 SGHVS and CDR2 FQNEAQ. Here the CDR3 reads CASSFGAAGTASYEQYF. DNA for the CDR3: TGTGCCAGCAGCTTCGGGGCAGCCGGGACGGCCTCCTACGAGCAGTACTTC.

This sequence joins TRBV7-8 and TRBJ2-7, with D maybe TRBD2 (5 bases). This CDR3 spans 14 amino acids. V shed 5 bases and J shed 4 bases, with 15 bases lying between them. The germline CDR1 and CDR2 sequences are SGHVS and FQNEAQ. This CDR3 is CASSPNNGLYEQYF. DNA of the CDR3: TGTGCCAGCAGCCCCAACAACGGACTTTACGAGCAGTACTTC.

The CDR3 DNA reads as TGTGCCAGCAGCCCGAACACCTGGGGGGGCTACACCTTC. Translated, it gives CASSPNTWGGYTF. The rearrangement uses TRBV5-8 and TRBJ1-2, with D perhaps matching TRBD1 (5 bases). This CDR3 is built from 13 residues. Germline lookup yields CDR1 SGHTS and CDR2 YDEGEE. The V end was cut by 4 bases, the J end by 8 bases, with 15 bases between.

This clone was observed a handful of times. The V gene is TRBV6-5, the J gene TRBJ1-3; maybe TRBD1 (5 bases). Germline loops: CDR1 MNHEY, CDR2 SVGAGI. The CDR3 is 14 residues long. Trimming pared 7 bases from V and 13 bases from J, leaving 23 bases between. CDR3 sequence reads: CASTTRLAGPRIYF. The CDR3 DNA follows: TGTGCCAGCACCACCCGGCTTGCGGGGCCCCGGATATATTTT.

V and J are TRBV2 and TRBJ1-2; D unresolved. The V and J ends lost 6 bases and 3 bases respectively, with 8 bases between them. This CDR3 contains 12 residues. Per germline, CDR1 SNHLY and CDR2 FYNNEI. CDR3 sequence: CASSVIYYGYTF. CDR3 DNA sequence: TGTGCCAGCAGCGTTATATACTATGGCTACACCTTC. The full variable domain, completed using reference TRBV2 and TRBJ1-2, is EPEVTQTPSHQVTQMGQEVILRCVPISNHLYFYWYRQILGQKVEFLVSFYNNEISEKSEIFDDQFSVERPDGSNFTLKIRSTKLEDSAMYFCASSVIYYGYTFGSGTRLTVV.

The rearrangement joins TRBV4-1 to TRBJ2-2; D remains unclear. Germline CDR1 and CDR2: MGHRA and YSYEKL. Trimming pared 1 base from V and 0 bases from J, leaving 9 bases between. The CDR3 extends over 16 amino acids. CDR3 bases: TGCGCCAGCAGCCAAGTCACTATTTCGAACACCGGGGAGCTGTTTTTT. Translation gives CASSQVTISNTGELFF.

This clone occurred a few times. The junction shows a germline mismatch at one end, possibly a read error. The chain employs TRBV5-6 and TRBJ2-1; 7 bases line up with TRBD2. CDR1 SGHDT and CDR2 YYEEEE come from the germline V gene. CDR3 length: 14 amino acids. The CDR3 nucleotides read TGTGCCAGCAGATTGGTGGGAGGGCCGGGTGAGCAGTTCTTC. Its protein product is CASRLVGGPGEQFF.

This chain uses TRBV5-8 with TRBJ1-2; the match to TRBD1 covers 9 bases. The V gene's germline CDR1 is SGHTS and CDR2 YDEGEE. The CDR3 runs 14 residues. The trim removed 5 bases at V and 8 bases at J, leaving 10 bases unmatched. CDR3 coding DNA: TGTGCCAGCAGACAAGGGACAGGGCGACAAGGCTACACCTTC. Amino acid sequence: CASRQGTGRQGYTF.

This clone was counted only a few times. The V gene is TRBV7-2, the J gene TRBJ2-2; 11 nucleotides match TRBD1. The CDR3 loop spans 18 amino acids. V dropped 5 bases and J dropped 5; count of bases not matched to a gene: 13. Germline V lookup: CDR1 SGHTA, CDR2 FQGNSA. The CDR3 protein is CASSPQSPGTGGTGELFF. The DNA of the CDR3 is TGTGCCAGCAGCCCCCAAAGCCCCGGGACAGGGGGAACCGGGGAGCTGTTTTTT. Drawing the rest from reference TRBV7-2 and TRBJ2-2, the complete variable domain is GAGVSQSPSNKVTEKGKDVELRCDPISGHTALYWYRQSLGQGLEFLIYFQGNSAPDKSGLPSDRFSAERTGGSVSTLTIQRTQQEDSAVYLCASSPQSPGTGGTGELFFGEGSRLTVL.

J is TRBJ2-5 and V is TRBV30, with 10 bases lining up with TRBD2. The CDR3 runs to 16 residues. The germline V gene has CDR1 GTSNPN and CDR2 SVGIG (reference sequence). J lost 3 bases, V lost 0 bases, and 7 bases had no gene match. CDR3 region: CAWSVGLAGDEETQYF. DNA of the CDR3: TGTGCCTGGAGTGTGGGGCTAGCGGGAGACGAAGAGACCCAGTACTTC.

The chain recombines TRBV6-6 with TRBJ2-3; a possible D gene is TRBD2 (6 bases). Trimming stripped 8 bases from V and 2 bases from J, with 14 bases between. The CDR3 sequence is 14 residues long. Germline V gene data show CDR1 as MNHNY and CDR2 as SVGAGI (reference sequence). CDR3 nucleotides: TGTGCCAGCGGGGCGGCTAGCGCCACAGATACGCAGTATTTT. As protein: CASGAASATDTQYF.

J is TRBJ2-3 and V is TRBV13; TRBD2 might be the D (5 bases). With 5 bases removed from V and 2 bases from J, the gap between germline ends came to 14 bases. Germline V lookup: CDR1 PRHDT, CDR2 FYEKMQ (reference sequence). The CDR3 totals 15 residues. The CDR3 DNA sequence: TGTGCCAGCAGCGTAACTAGGCTTCTCACAGATACGCAGTATTTT. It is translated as CASSVTRLLTDTQYF.

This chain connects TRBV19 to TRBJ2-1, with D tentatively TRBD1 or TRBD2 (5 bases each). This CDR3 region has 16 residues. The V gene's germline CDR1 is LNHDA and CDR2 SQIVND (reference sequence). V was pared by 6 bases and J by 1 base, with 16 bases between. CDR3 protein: CASRPPAWGSYNEQFF. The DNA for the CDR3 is TGTGCCAGTAGACCCCCTGCTTGGGGGTCCTACAATGAGCAGTTCTTC.

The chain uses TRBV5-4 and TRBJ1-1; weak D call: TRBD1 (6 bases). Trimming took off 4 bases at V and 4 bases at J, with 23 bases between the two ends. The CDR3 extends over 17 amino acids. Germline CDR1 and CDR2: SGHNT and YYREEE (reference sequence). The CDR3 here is CASSPRQVRGFGTEAFF. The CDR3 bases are TGTGCCAGCAGCCCTAGACAGGTCCGAGGGTTTGGCACTGAAGCTTTCTTT.

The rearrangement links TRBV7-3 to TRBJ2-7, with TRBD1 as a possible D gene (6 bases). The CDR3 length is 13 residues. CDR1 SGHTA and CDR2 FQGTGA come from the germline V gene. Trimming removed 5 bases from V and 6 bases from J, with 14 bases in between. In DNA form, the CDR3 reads TGTGCCAGCAGCGCCCAACAGGGCGGCGAGCAGTACTTC. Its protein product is CASSAQQGGEQYF.

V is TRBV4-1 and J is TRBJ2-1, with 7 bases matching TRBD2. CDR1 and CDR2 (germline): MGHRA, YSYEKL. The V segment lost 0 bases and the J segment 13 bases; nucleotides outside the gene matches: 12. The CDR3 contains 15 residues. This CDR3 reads CASSQEGGLAVLQFF. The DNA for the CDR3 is TGCGCCAGCAGCCAAGAGGGAGGTCTAGCGGTATTACAGTTCTTC.

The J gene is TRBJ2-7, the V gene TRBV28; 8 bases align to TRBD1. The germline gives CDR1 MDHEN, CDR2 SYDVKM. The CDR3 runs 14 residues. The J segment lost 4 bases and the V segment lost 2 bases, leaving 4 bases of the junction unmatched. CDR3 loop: CASSLAGGEYEQYF. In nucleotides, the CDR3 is TGTGCCAGCAGTTTAGCAGGGGGCGAATACGAGCAGTACTTC.

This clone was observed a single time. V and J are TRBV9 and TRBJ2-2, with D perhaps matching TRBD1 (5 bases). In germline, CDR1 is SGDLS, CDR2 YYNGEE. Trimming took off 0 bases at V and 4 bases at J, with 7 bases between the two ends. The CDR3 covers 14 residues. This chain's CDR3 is CASSVGGTTGELFF. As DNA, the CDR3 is TGTGCCAGCAGCGTAGGGGGCACCACCGGGGAGCTGTTTTTT.

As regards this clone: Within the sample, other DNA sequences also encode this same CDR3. The CDR3 sequence is CSASLGETQYF. Here the CDR3 DNA reads TGCAGTGCTAGCCTTGGAGAGACCCAGTACTTC. V usage is TRBV20-1 and J usage is TRBJ2-5; D not resolved. Germline V gives CDR1 DFQATT, CDR2 SNEGSKA (reference sequence). V lost 3 bases to trimming and J lost 4 bases, with 6 bases between them. The CDR3 runs to 11 residues.

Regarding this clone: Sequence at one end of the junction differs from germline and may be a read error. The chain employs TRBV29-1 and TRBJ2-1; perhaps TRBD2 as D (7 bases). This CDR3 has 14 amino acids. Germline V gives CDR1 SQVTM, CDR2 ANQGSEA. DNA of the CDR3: TGCAGCGTGGAAGGGGGGGGAGTTACAGCACGGCAGTTCTTC. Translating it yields CSVEGGGVTARQFF.

The CDR3 is CASSPRLAGGDTQYF. For the CDR3, the DNA is TGTGCCAGCAGTCCCCGACTAGCGGGGGGAGATACGCAGTATTTT. The chain joins TRBV6-6 to TRBJ2-3; 13 bases are a match to TRBD2. Germline loops: CDR1 MNHNY, CDR2 SVGAGI (reference sequence). Trimming cost V 5 bases and J 5 bases; bases outside gene matches: 4. The CDR3 length is 15 residues.

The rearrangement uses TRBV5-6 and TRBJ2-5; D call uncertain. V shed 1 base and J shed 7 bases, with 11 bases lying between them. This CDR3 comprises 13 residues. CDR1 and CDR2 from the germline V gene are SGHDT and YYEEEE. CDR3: CASSLTGLWTQYF. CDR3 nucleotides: TGTGCCAGCAGCTTGACCGGGCTCTGGACCCAGTACTTC.

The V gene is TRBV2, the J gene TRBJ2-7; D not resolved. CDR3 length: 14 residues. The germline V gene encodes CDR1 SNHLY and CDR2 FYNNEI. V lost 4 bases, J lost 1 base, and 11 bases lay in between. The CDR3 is CASSVQSRSYEQYF. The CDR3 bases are TGTGCCAGCAGTGTACAGAGTAGGTCCTACGAGCAGTACTTC. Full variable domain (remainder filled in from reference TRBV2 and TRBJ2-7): EPEVTQTPSHQVTQMGQEVILRCVPISNHLYFYWYRQILGQKVEFLVSFYNNEISEKSEIFDDQFSVERPDGSNFTLKIRSTKLEDSAMYFCASSVQSRSYEQYFGPGTRLTVT.

CDR3 nucleotides: TGTGCCACCACGGGGAAGATGAACACTGAAGCTTTCTTT. Its translation is CATTGKMNTEAFF. V and J are TRBV2 and TRBJ1-1; D gene ambiguous. The CDR3 is 13 amino acids. Trimming stripped 10 bases from V and 0 bases from J, with 12 bases between. Germline assignment: CDR1 SNHLY and CDR2 FYNNEI.

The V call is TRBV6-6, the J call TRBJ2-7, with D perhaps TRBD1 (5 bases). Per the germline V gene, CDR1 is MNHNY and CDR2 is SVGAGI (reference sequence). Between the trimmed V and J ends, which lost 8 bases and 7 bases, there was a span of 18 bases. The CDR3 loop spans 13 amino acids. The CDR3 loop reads CASSRADGVEQYF. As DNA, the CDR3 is TGTGCCAGCTCCAGGGCCGATGGGGTGGAGCAGTACTTC.

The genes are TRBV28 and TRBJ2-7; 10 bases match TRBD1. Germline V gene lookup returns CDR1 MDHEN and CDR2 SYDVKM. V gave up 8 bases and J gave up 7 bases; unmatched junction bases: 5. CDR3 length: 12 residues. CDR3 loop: CASRQGAWEQYF. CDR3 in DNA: TGTGCCAGCCGACAGGGGGCATGGGAGCAGTACTTC.

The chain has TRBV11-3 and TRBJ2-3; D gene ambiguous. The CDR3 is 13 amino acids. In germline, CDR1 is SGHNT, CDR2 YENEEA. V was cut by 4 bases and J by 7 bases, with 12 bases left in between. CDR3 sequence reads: CASSSRSSHTQYF. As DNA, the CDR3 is TGTGCCAGCAGCTCCAGGTCCTCTCATACGCAGTATTTT.

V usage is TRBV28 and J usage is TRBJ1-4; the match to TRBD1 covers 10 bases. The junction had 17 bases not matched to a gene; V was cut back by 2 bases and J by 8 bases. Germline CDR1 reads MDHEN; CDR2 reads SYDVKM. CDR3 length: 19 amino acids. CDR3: CASSLGPGLRDRGWEKLFF. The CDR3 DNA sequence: TGTGCCAGCAGTTTAGGACCGGGCCTAAGGGACAGGGGATGGGAAAAACTGTTTTTT.

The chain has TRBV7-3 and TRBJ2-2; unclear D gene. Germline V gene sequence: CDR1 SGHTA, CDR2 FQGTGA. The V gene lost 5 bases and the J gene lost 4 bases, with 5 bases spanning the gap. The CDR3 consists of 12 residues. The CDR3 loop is CASSPSTGELFF. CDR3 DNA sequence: TGTGCCAGCAGCCCCTCCACCGGGGAGCTGTTTTTT. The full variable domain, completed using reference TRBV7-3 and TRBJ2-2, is GAGVSQTPSNKVTEKGKYVELRCDPISGHTALYWYRQSLGQGPEFLIYFQGTGAADDSGLPNDRFFAVRPEGSVSTLKIQRTERGDSAVYLCASSPSTGELFFGEGSRLTVL.

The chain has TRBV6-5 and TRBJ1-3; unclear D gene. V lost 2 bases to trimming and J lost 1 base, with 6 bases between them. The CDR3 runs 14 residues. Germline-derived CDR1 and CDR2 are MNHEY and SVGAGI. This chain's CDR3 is CASSYTPSGNTIYF. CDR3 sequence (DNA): TGTGCCAGCAGTTACACACCGTCTGGAAACACCATATATTTT.